The 29 T cell receptor beta chains below were found in one sample sequenced in a study of CD8 T cells in ankylosing spondylitis. A single record per CDR3 protein comes from TCRdb applying MiXCR to the 5' RACE reads. This sample yields 50,000 or so distinct CDR3 sequences, of which approximately 7% are seen a single time; around 8.5% belongs to the top ten. Material: blood, either unsorted or a sorted T cell fraction (not recorded which). Receptors originate from a female donor with ankylosing spondylitis or in good health (not recorded which).

The chain uses TRBV20-1 and TRBJ1-1; D unclear. The germline V and J ends were trimmed by 0 bases and 1 base, with 6 bases remaining between them. The CDR3 runs to 13 residues. Germline V gene data show CDR1 as DFQATT and CDR2 as SNEGSKA (reference sequence). The CDR3, as DNA: TGCAGTGCTAGAGATTCAGCGAACACTGAAGCTTTCTTT. It is translated as CSARDSANTEAFF.

This clonotype was detected ten times or more. The chain couples TRBV12-3 or TRBV12-4 to TRBJ2-5, with 10 nucleotides matching TRBD2. This CDR3 is 18 amino acids long. V shed 1 base, J shed 2 bases, and the junction held 10 bases outside the gene matches. CDR3 residues: CASSLDRLAGGSQETQYF. The CDR3 region has the DNA TGTGCCAGCAGTTTAGACCGTTTAGCGGGGGGATCACAAGAGACCCAGTACTTC.

The sample holds many counts of this clonotype. This chain connects TRBV6-5 to TRBJ2-5; D is unresolved. This CDR3 contains 12 residues. The V gene's germline CDR1 is MNHEY and CDR2 SVGAGI. V shed 0 bases and J shed 4 bases, with 3 bases lying between them. The CDR3 reads CASSYSTETQYF. The CDR3 coding sequence is TGTGCCAGCAGTTACTCTACAGAGACCCAGTACTTC.

This clonotype was picked up many times. The chain links TRBV12-3 or TRBV12-4 to TRBJ1-4, with 8 bases fitting TRBD1. V lost 4 bases to trimming and J lost 0 bases; unmatched junction nucleotides: 7. There are 17 residues in the CDR3. CDR3 sequence: CASSSTGVDATNEKLFF. The CDR3 nucleotides are TGTGCCAGCAGTTCGACAGGGGTAGACGCAACTAATGAAAAACTGTTTTTT.

This clonotype was found many times. J is TRBJ1-6 and V is TRBV20-1; no firm D call. The CDR3 has 15 amino acids. Trimming removed 3 bases from V and 5 bases from J, with 14 bases in between. Germline values: CDR1 DFQATT, CDR2 SNEGSKA (reference sequence). The CDR3 sequence is CSARADGKDNSPLHF. DNA of the CDR3: TGCAGTGCTAGGGCGGATGGGAAAGATAATTCACCCCTCCACTTT.

For this clonotype: Sequence at one end of the junction differs from germline and may be a read error. This sequence joins TRBV20-1 and TRBJ1-4; 7 nucleotides agree with TRBD1. Germline assignment: CDR1 DFQATT and CDR2 SNEGSKA (reference sequence). CDR3 length equals 19 residues. The CDR3 coding sequence is TGCTGTGCTAGGGCTCCGGGAACAGGGGTCCTTGCAACTAATGAAAAACTGTTTTTT. Its translation is CCARAPGTGVLATNEKLFF.

This clonotype has ten or more counts. V is TRBV4-1 and J is TRBJ1-2, with a possible D match to TRBD1 (5 bases). The CDR3 contains 15 residues. V was cut by 2 bases and J by 7 bases, with 17 bases left in between. CDR1 is MGHRA and CDR2 is YSYEKL in the germline V gene. CDR3 bases: TGCGCCAGCAGCCAAAGCCCCGACAGAGATGGTGGCTACACCTTC. Translated, it gives CASSQSPDRDGGYTF.

This clonotype is labeled as medium-sized. The chain employs TRBV6-5 and TRBJ2-1; D uncertain. This CDR3 spans 14 amino acids. Germline assignment: CDR1 MNHEY and CDR2 SVGAGI. V was trimmed by 2 bases and J by 3 bases, leaving 8 bases between them. CDR3 nucleotides: TGTGCCAGCAGTTACGAACGGAACTACAATGAGCAGTTCTTC. Translation: CASSYERNYNEQFF.

The genes are TRBV7-9 and TRBJ2-4; D unclear. The germline V gene encodes CDR1 SEHNR and CDR2 FQNEAQ (reference sequence). CDR3 size: 17 residues. Trimming took off 5 bases at V and 2 bases at J, with 19 bases between the two ends. CDR3: CASSPLTAGQSKNIQYF. CDR3 sequence (DNA): TGTGCCAGCAGCCCCCTAACCGCTGGGCAATCCAAAAACATTCAGTACTTC. The variable domain in full, completed from reference TRBV7-9 and TRBJ2-4, reads DTGVSQNPRHKITKRGQNVTFRCDPISEHNRLYWYRQTLGQGPEFLTYFQNEAQLEKSRLLSDRFSAERPKGSFSTLEIQRTEQGDSAMYLCASSPLTAGQSKNIQYFGAGTRLSVL.

This clonotype was seen at least ten times. V and J are TRBV20-1 and TRBJ2-1, with TRBD2 matching over 8 bases. Trimming at V came to 6 bases and at J to 4 bases, leaving 11 bases not matched to a gene. This CDR3 region has 15 residues. CDR1 DFQATT and CDR2 SNEGSKA come from the germline V gene (reference sequence). As DNA, the CDR3 is TGCAGTGCGAGCCTTCGGGGGGGCCCTTACAATGAGCAGTTCTTC. Protein: CSASLRGGPYNEQFF.

This clonotype was picked up many times. This rearrangement joins TRBV20-1 to TRBJ1-1; the D gene is possibly TRBD1 (5 bases). Germline V lookup: CDR1 DFQATT, CDR2 SNEGSKA (reference sequence). The germline V and J ends were trimmed by 6 bases and 2 bases, with 16 bases remaining between them. CDR3 length: 14 residues. CDR3 protein: CSALRQRRNTEAFF. The CDR3 region has the DNA TGCAGTGCCTTAAGACAGCGGCGCAACACTGAAGCTTTCTTT.

This clonotype was seen at least ten times. The V gene is TRBV12-3 or TRBV12-4, the J gene TRBJ2-3; 11 bases fit TRBD2. V was pared by 7 bases and J by 4 bases, with 10 bases of the junction left unmatched. This CDR3 is built from 16 residues. This chain's CDR3 is CASNHLAGGGPDTQYF. CDR3 bases: TGTGCCAGCAATCACCTAGCGGGGGGAGGGCCAGATACGCAGTATTTT.

This clonotype occurred a few times. The chain couples TRBV28 to TRBJ2-1, with a tentative D call TRBD1 (5 bases). Germline V gene data show CDR1 as MDHEN and CDR2 as SYDVKM. V lost 5 bases and J lost 5, with 19 bases in between. CDR3 length: 16 residues. CDR3 sequence: CASSPQVLGADNEQFF. The CDR3 region has the DNA TGTGCCAGCAGTCCTCAAGTCCTAGGGGCGGACAATGAGCAGTTCTTC.

In its sample, this clonotype was seen many times. The chain couples TRBV5-1 to TRBJ2-1; D perhaps matches TRBD2 (5 bases). CDR3 length equals 17 residues. Trimming removed 4 bases at V and 4 bases at J, with 21 bases between. The germline V gene encodes CDR1 SGHRS and CDR2 YFSETQ. This chain's CDR3 is CASSPTVLGGLYNEQFF. CDR3 nucleotide sequence: TGCGCCAGCAGCCCGACTGTTCTTGGCGGGCTATACAATGAGCAGTTCTTC.

The table lists this clonotype with many counts. The V call is TRBV28, the J call TRBJ1-1; 10 bases fit TRBD1. V lost 6 bases to trimming and J lost 2 bases; unmatched junction nucleotides: 6. The CDR3 length is 15 residues. The germline gives CDR1 MDHEN, CDR2 SYDVKM. CDR3 sequence reads: CASRRDRGPNTEAFF. As DNA, the CDR3 is TGTGCCAGCAGGCGGGACAGGGGACCCAACACTGAAGCTTTCTTT. The whole variable domain, remainder taken from reference TRBV28 and TRBJ1-1, is DVKVTQSSRYLVKRTGEKVFLECVQDMDHENMFWYRQDPGLGLRLIYFSYDVKMKEKGDIPEGYSVSREKKERFSLILESASTNQTSMYLCASRRDRGPNTEAFFGQGTRLTVV.

This clonotype showed up many times. The chain joins TRBV25-1 to TRBJ1-1, with 10 bases lining up with TRBD1. Trimming took 4 bases from V and 2 from J; bases not matched to a gene: 1. Per the germline V gene, CDR1 is MGHDK and CDR2 is SYGVNS. The CDR3 runs to 14 residues. CDR3 nucleotide sequence: TGTGCCAGCAGTGGGGACAGGGGAAACACTGAAGCTTTCTTT. Its protein product is CASSGDRGNTEAFF. The variable domain in full, completed from reference TRBV25-1 and TRBJ1-1, reads EADIYQTPRYLVIGTGKKITLECSQTMGHDKMYWYQQDPGMELHLIHYSYGVNSTEKGDLSSESTVSRIRTEHFPLTLESARPSHTSQYLCASSGDRGNTEAFFGQGTRLTVV.

This clonotype appeared many times. This sequence joins TRBV5-1 and TRBJ2-2; 9 bases map to TRBD1. CDR3 length equals 17 residues. The junction had 11 bases not matched to a gene; V was cut back by 3 bases and J by 5 bases. Germline-derived CDR1 and CDR2 are SGHRS and YFSETQ. CDR3 in DNA: TGCGCCAGCAGCTCCGTACCACAGGGGGCCGGGACCGGGGAGCTGTTTTTT. Translating it yields CASSSVPQGAGTGELFF.

This clonotype was seen ten or more times. The DNA of the CDR3 is TGCAGTGCCACGGGAGGCGGGAGCACCGGGGAGCTGTTTTTT. Encoded protein: CSATGGGSTGELFF. This chain joins TRBV20-1 and TRBJ2-2; 7 bases line up with TRBD2. The length of the CDR3 is 14 residues. Germline V gene sequence: CDR1 DFQATT, CDR2 SNEGSKA (reference sequence). The ends lost 6 bases at V and 4 bases at J; junction bases unmatched: 8.

This clonotype was counted between two and nine times. V and J are TRBV2 and TRBJ2-3, with 9 bases that match TRBD2. V shed 7 bases and J 2 bases; nucleotides not matched to a gene: 7. In germline, CDR1 is SNHLY, CDR2 FYNNEI. This CDR3 has 15 residues. The CDR3 nucleotides are TGTGCCAGCATCAGGAGCGGGGGGTACACAGATACGCAGTATTTT. It yields the protein CASIRSGGYTDTQYF.

This clonotype was recorded at least ten times. V and J are TRBV7-3 and TRBJ1-6; D not resolved. The ends were cut back, 5 bases at V and 10 bases at J, with 12 bases in the middle. The CDR3 contains 13 residues. Germline assignment: CDR1 SGHTA and CDR2 FQGTGA. The CDR3 loop is CASSAGGKSPLHF. CDR3 nucleotides: TGTGCCAGCAGCGCCGGAGGGAAATCACCCCTCCACTTT. Full variable domain (remainder filled in from reference TRBV7-3 and TRBJ1-6): GAGVSQTPSNKVTEKGKYVELRCDPISGHTALYWYRQSLGQGPEFLIYFQGTGAADDSGLPNDRFFAVRPEGSVSTLKIQRTERGDSAVYLCASSAGGKSPLHFGNGTRLTVT.

This clonotype was seen repeatedly, ten times or more. CDR3 sequence reads: CASSLGLRSAGELFF. CDR3 bases: TGCGCCAGCAGCTTGGGACTACGGTCGGCCGGGGAGCTGTTTTTT. The chain uses TRBV5-1 and TRBJ2-2, with D perhaps matching TRBD2 (5 bases). Trimming took off 0 bases at V and 6 bases at J, with 12 bases between the two ends. Germline V CDR1 and CDR2: SGHRS, YFSETQ. The CDR3 loop spans 15 amino acids.

This clonotype was picked up many times. The chain couples TRBV20-1 to TRBJ2-1; 9 bases line up with TRBD2. The V gene's germline CDR1 is DFQATT and CDR2 SNEGSKA (reference sequence). Trimming removed 1 base from V and 0 bases from J; junction bases left unmatched: 16. The CDR3 spans 20 residues. CDR3 loop: CSARVFIQDSGRSSYNEQFF. DNA for the CDR3: TGCAGTGCTAGAGTTTTTATCCAGGACAGCGGGAGGAGCTCCTACAATGAGCAGTTCTTC.

This clonotype was seen ten or more times. The chain has TRBV29-1 and TRBJ2-7, with D tentatively TRBD1 (5 bases). Germline V gene lookup returns CDR1 SQVTM and CDR2 ANQGSEA. Deletions cut 1 base from V and 5 bases from J, with 12 bases between. The CDR3 spans 13 residues. CDR3: CSVEGQGRDEQYF. Here the CDR3 DNA reads TGCAGCGTTGAAGGTCAGGGTCGCGACGAGCAGTACTTC.

This clonotype occurred many times. The chain uses TRBV5-1 and TRBJ2-5, with TRBD1 matching over 7 bases. V lost 0 bases to trimming and J lost 3 bases; unmatched junction nucleotides: 5. Germline V gene lookup returns CDR1 SGHRS and CDR2 YFSETQ. This CDR3 comprises 15 residues. CDR3 residues: CASSLEGALKETQYF. CDR3 in DNA: TGCGCCAGCAGCTTGGAGGGGGCACTAAAAGAGACCCAGTACTTC. Using reference TRBV5-1 and TRBJ2-5 for the parts outside the CDR3, the full variable domain is KAGVTQTPRYLIKTRGQQVTLSCSPISGHRSVSWYQQTPGQGLQFLFEYFSETQRNKGNFPGRFSGRQFSNSRSEMNVSTLELGDSALYLCASSLEGALKETQYFGPGTRLLVL.

There are many counts of this clonotype. V and J are TRBV5-1 and TRBJ2-5; 7 nucleotides line up with TRBD2. The CDR3 is 16 amino acids. V dropped 1 base and J dropped 2; count of bases not matched to a gene: 8. In germline, CDR1 is SGHRS, CDR2 YFSETQ. The CDR3 is CASSLSGGVVQETQYF. The CDR3 nucleotides are TGCGCCAGCAGCTTGTCTGGGGGGGTTGTTCAAGAGACCCAGTACTTC.

This clonotype was observed many times. The genes are TRBV5-1 and TRBJ1-4, with 9 bases lining up with TRBD1. The V gene's germline CDR1 is SGHRS and CDR2 YFSETQ. The CDR3 extends over 15 amino acids. V dropped 0 bases and J dropped 4; count of bases not matched to a gene: 1. DNA of the CDR3: TGCGCCAGCAGCTTGGTGGGACAGGGTAATGAAAAACTGTTTTTT. As protein: CASSLVGQGNEKLFF.

The rearrangement uses TRBV5-6 and TRBJ2-1; a possible D gene is TRBD2 (5 bases). The germline CDR1 and CDR2 sequences are SGHDT and YYEEEE. The ends were cut back, 4 bases at V and 9 bases at J, with 23 bases in the middle. The CDR3 is made up of 16 amino acids. CDR3 in amino acids: CASSPGISWGVVEQFF. The CDR3, as DNA: TGTGCCAGCAGCCCCGGGATTAGCTGGGGTGTCGTTGAGCAGTTCTTC.

This clonotype was seen at least ten times. The V and J genes are TRBV5-1 and TRBJ2-5; TRBD2 agrees at 9 bases. The germline CDR1 and CDR2 sequences are SGHRS and YFSETQ. The CDR3 spans 15 residues. Germline trimming cut 0 bases from V and 4 bases from J; bases unmatched to any gene: 4. This CDR3 is CASSLGSGGRETQYF. The CDR3, as DNA: TGCGCCAGCAGCTTGGGTAGCGGGGGACGAGAGACCCAGTACTTC. Using reference TRBV5-1 and TRBJ2-5 for the parts outside the CDR3, the full variable domain is KAGVTQTPRYLIKTRGQQVTLSCSPISGHRSVSWYQQTPGQGLQFLFEYFSETQRNKGNFPGRFSGRQFSNSRSEMNVSTLELGDSALYLCASSLGSGGRETQYFGPGTRLLVL.

This clonotype was seen repeatedly, ten times or more. This rearrangement joins TRBV20-1 to TRBJ2-1, with 11 bases identical to TRBD2. CDR3 length: 14 residues. After removal of 6 bases from V and 6 bases from J, the junction contained 7 bases not matched to a gene. Germline V gene lookup returns CDR1 DFQATT and CDR2 SNEGSKA (reference sequence). The CDR3 loop is CSARRLAGSNEQFF. The DNA of the CDR3 is TGCAGTGCGAGACGACTAGCGGGGTCCAATGAGCAGTTCTTC.